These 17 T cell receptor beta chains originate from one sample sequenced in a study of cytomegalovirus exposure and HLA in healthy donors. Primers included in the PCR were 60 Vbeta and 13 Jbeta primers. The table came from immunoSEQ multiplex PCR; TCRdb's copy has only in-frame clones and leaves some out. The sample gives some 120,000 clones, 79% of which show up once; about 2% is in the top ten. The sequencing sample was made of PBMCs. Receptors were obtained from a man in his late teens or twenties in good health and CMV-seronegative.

As DNA, the CDR3 is TGTGCCAGCAGTTACGCCGGGGGTCACTATGGCTACACCTTC. It codes for CASSYAGGHYGYTF. This chain uses TRBV6-6 with TRBJ1-2; D perhaps matches TRBD1 (5 bases). Between the trimmed V and J ends, which lost 2 bases and 3 bases, there was a span of 10 bases. This CDR3 region has 14 residues. The germline CDR1 and CDR2 sequences are MNHNY and SVGAGI (reference sequence).

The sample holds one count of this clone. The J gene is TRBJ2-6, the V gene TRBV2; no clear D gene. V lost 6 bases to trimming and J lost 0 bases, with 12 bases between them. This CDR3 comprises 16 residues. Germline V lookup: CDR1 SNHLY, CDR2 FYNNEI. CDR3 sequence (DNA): TGTGCCAGCAGGCAGACCGCAGGCTCTGGGGCCAACGTCCTGACTTTC. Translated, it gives CASRQTAGSGANVLTF.

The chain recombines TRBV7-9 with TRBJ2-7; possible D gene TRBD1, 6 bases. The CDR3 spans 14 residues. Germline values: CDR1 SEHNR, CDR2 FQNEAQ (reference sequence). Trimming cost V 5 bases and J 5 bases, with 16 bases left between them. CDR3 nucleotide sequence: TGTGCCAGCAGCCTATTGGACAGTTTACACGAGCAGTACTTC. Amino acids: CASSLLDSLHEQYF.

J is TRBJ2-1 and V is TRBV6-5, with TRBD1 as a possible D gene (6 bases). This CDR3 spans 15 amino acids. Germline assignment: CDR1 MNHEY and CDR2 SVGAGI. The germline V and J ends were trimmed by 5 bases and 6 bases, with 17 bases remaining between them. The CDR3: CASSADSTTANEQFF. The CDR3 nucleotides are TGTGCCAGCAGTGCGGACAGCACAACCGCCAATGAGCAGTTCTTC.

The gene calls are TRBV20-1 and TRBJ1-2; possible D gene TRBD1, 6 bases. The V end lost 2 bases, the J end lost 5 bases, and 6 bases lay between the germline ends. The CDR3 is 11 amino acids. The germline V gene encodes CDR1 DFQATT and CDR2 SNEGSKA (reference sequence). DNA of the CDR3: TGCAGTGCTAGACAGGGGTATGGCTACACCTTC. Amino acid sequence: CSARQGYGYTF.

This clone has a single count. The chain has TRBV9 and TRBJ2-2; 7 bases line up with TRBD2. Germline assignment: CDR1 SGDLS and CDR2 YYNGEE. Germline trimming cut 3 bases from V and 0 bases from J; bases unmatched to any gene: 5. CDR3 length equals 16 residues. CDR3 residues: CASSGGLDSNTGELFF. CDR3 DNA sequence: TGTGCCAGCAGCGGAGGACTAGATTCGAACACCGGGGAGCTGTTTTTT.

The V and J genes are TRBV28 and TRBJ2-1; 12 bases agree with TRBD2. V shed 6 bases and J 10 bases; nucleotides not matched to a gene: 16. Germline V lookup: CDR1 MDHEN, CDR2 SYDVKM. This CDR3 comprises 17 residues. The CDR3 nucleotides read TGTGCCAGCAGCTATTCGGGGGCGGGACTAGCGGGCCGCGAGCAGTTCTTC. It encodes CASSYSGAGLAGREQFF.

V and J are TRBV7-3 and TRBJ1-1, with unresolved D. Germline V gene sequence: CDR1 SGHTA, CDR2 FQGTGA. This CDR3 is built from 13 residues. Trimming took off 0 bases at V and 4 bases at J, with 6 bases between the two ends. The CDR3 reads CASSLTDSTEAFF. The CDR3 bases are TGTGCCAGCAGCTTAACAGATAGCACTGAAGCTTTCTTT.

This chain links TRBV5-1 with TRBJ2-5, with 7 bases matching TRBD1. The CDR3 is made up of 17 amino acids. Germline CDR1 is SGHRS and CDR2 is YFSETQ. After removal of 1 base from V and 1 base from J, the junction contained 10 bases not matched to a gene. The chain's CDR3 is CASSLPWVGQTQETQYF. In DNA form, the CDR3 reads TGCGCCAGCAGCTTGCCGTGGGTGGGACAGACCCAAGAGACCCAGTACTTC.

In DNA form, the CDR3 reads TGTGCCACCAGCAGAGATCCTCCACCCACGGCCGGACTACCCTCTGGAAACACCATATATTTT. As protein: CATSRDPPPTAGLPSGNTIYF. This chain connects TRBV15 to TRBJ1-3, with D unresolved. Germline CDR1 reads LNHNV; CDR2 reads YYDKDF (reference sequence). Trimming took off 0 bases at V and 0 bases at J, with 24 bases between the two ends. This CDR3 spans 21 amino acids.

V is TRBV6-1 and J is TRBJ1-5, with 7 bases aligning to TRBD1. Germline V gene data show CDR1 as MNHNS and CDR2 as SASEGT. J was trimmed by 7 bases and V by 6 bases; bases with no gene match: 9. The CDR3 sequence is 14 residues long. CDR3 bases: TGTGCCAGCAGCTCCAGGGGGATTTGGCAGCCCCAGCATTTT. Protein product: CASSSRGIWQPQHF.

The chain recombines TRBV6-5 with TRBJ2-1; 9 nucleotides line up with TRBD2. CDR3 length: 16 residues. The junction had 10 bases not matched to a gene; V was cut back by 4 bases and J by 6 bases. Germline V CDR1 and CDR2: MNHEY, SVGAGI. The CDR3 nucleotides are TGTGCCAGCAGTTTCTTAGCGGGAGTCCTCCTCAATGAGCAGTTCTTC. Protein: CASSFLAGVLLNEQFF.

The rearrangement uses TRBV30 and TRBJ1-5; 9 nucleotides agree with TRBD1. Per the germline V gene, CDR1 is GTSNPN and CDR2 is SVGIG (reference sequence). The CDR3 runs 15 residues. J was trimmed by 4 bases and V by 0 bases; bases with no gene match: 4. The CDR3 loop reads CAWSVGTGKNQPQHF. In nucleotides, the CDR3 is TGTGCCTGGAGTGTCGGGACAGGGAAAAATCAGCCCCAGCATTTT.

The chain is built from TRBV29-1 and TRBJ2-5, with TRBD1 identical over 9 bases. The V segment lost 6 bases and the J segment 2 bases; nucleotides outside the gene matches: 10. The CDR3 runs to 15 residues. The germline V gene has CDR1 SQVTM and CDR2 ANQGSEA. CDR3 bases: TGCAGCGTGGCGAGAAGGACAGGGGAGCAAGAGACCCAGTACTTC. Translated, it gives CSVARRTGEQETQYF.

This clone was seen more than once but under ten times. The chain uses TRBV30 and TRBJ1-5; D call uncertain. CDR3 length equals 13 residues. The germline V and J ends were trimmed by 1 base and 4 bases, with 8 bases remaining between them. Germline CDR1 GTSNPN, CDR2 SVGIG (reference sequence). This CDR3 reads CAWSERENQPQHF. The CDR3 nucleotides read TGTGCCTGGAGTGAGAGAGAAAATCAGCCCCAGCATTTT. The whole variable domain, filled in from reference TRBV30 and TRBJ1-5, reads SQTIHQWPATLVQPVGSPLSLECTVEGTSNPNLYWYRQAAGRGLQLLFYSVGIGQISSEVPQNLSASRPQDRQFILSSKKLLLSDSGFYLCAWSERENQPQHFGDGTRLSIL.

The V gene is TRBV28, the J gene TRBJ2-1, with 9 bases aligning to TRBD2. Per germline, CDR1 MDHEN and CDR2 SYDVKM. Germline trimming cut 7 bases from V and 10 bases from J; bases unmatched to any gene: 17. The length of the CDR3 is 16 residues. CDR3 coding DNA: TGTGCCAGCATTACTACGGGGCTAGCGGGATCGTACGAGCAGTTCTTC. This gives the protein CASITTGLAGSYEQFF.

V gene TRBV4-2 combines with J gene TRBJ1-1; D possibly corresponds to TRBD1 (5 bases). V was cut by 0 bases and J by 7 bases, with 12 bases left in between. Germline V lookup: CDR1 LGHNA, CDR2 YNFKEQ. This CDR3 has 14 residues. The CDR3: CASSQDWSGVEAFF. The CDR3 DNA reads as TGTGCCAGCAGCCAAGATTGGTCGGGGGTTGAAGCTTTCTTT.